This entry lists 5 T cell receptor beta chains sequenced from one sample in a study of regulatory T cells in long-lasting Graves disease. Construction of the TCR beta libraries employed iRepertoire HTBI primers in conjunction with Arm-PCR of CDR3 regions. TCRdb re-called the multiplex PCR reads with MiXCR, one entry per CDR3 protein. Of more than 450,000 distinct CDR3 sequences in the sample, about 12% were seen once. Described time point: newly diagnosed GD, antithyroid drugs for less than 3 months. Scientists built the TCR library using RNA that was extracted from PBMCs. These data were also filed under a second study, of T cells in Graves' hyperthyroidism and ophthalmopathy.

This sample comprised peripheral blood mononuclear cells (PBMCs), obtained at new diagnosis, from a patient treated with antithyroid drugs. These receptors all come from a woman aged 25 to 39 with Graves disease.

The V call is TRBV3-1, the J call TRBJ2-7, with D tentatively TRBD2 (5 bases). Per germline, CDR1 LGHDT and CDR2 YNNKEL (reference sequence). CDR3 length equals 13 residues. V lost 4 bases and J lost 7, with 14 bases in between. For the CDR3, the DNA is TGTGCCAGCAGCCGGGATGAACCGGGGGAGCAGTACTTC. It is translated as CASSRDEPGEQYF.

This chain uses TRBV18 with TRBJ2-7; possible D gene TRBD2, 6 bases. V dropped 2 bases and J dropped 5 bases, with 10 bases sitting between them. CDR3 length: 13 amino acids. Per germline, CDR1 KGHSH and CDR2 LQKENI. The CDR3 coding sequence is TGTGCCAGCTCACCAGAACTAGCAGACGAGCAGTACTTC. This codes for CASSPELADEQYF.

This clonotype was counted many times. V and J are TRBV30 and TRBJ2-7; TRBD1 agrees at 7 bases. CDR1 and CDR2 from the germline V gene are GTSNPN and SVGIG (reference sequence). The junction had 6 bases not matched to a gene; V was cut back by 1 base and J by 3 bases. The length of the CDR3 is 14 residues. The CDR3 nucleotides read TGTGCCTGGAGTGAGGGACAGACATACTACGAGCAGTACTTC. It yields the protein CAWSEGQTYYEQYF.

The rearrangement joins TRBV24-1 to TRBJ1-5; D possibly corresponds to TRBD1 (5 bases). V lost 5 bases to trimming and J lost 0 bases, with 10 bases between them. Germline V gene sequence: CDR1 KGHDR, CDR2 SFDVKD. This CDR3 has 15 residues. This CDR3 is CATSGSTVSNQPQHF. CDR3 DNA: TGTGCCACCAGTGGCTCGACAGTTAGCAATCAGCCCCAGCATTTT.

In the case of this clonotype: Just one base apart from a much larger clone, this may be a read error. J is TRBJ2-7 and V is TRBV10-3, with TRBD1 as a possible D gene (7 bases). The CDR3 runs 14 residues. Per the germline V gene, CDR1 is ENHRY and CDR2 is SYGVKD. Between the trimmed V and J ends, which lost 5 bases and 3 bases, there was a span of 14 bases. DNA of the CDR3: TGTGCCATCAGTTATGGGCAGGGGGGCTACGAGCAGTACTTC. This encodes CAISYGQGGYEQYF.